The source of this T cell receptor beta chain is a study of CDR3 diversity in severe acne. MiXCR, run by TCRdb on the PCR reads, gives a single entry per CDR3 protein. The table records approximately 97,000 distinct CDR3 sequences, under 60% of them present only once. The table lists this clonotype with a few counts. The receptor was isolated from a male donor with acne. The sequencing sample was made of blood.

This CDR3 reads CASSESGSITSTDTQYF. DNA of the CDR3: TGTGCCAGCAGTGAGAGCGGGAGTATCACTAGCACAGATACGCAGTATTTT. The rearrangement links TRBV2 to TRBJ2-3; 8 bases agree with TRBD2. Germline values: CDR1 SNHLY, CDR2 FYNNEI. The V and J ends lost 3 bases and 0 bases, in that order; junction bases with no gene match: 8. The CDR3 length is 17 residues.